Listed below are T cell receptor beta chains from one sample, sequenced in a study of shared clonotypes between healthy human individuals. This table comes from immunoSEQ multiplex PCR, and its TCRdb copy is limited to in-frame clones, with some not included. This table holds roughly 2,300,000 clones, roughly 90% found once. The sample was naive CD4+ T cells from PBMCs. The receptor source for this set is a man younger than 30 in good health. Some clones in this sample may be carry-over from other donors' samples. Both conserved end residues are part of each CDR3. D genes are given only for firm matches. A row's size may be missing; if present it is once, few, many or a size class.

J	V	size	D	CDR3	DNA
TRBJ2-5	TRBV4-3	.	TRBD1	CASRLQGQETQYF	TGCGCCAGCAGGTTACAGGGGCAAGAGACCCAGTACTTC
TRBJ2-1	TRBV6-5	.	.	CASSDRGDEQFF	TGTGCCAGCAGTGACAGAGGAGATGAGCAGTTCTTC
TRBJ2-3	TRBV28	.	.	CASSSGPLADTQYF	TGTGCCAGCAGTTCCGGACCGTTGGCAGATACGCAGTATTTT
TRBJ2-7	TRBV7-9	.	TRBD1	CASSSDRGMGEQYF	TGTGCCAGCAGCTCAGACAGGGGGATGGGCGAGCAGTACTTC
TRBJ2-7	TRBV30	.	.	CAWSVRDTGVINEQYF	TGTGCCTGGAGTGTACGAGATACTGGGGTAATTAACGAGCAGTACTTC
TRBJ2-1	TRBV5-1	.	.	CASSLVQGLYNEQFF	TGCGCCAGCAGCTTGGTCCAGGGTCTCTACAATGAGCAGTTCTTC
TRBJ1-5	TRBV28	few	TRBD1	CASRKRQGDQPQHF	TGTGCCAGCAGGAAAAGACAGGGGGATCAGCCCCAGCATTTT
TRBJ1-4	TRBV6-6	.	.	CASGGRDEKLFF	TGTGCCAGCGGAGGCCGGGATGAAAAACTGTTTTTT
TRBJ2-3	TRBV29-1	.	TRBD2	CSVDFGGSTDTQYF	TGCAGCGTTGACTTCGGGGGGAGCACAGATACGCAGTATTTT
TRBJ2-7	TRBV19	.	TRBD1	CASTPRGGLLTYEQYF	TGTGCCAGTACCCCCAGAGGGGGCTTACTAACCTACGAGCAGTACTTC
TRBJ2-1	TRBV7-3	.	TRBD2	CASSLNGLGLVAINEQFF	TGTGCCAGCAGCTTAAACGGATTGGGACTAGTCGCGATCAATGAGCAGTTCTTC
TRBJ1-1	TRBV19	.	TRBD1	CASSPFPGTGAEAFF	TGTGCCAGTAGTCCTTTCCCCGGGACAGGGGCTGAAGCTTTCTTT
TRBJ2-3	TRBV18	.	TRBD2	CASSPAGGPTDTQYF	TGTGCCAGCTCACCAGCGGGAGGCCCCACAGATACGCAGTATTTT
TRBJ2-2	TRBV11-3	.	.	CATSEPFSGELFF	TGTGCCACCAGCGAGCCCTTCTCCGGGGAGCTGTTTTTT
TRBJ1-2	TRBV5-1	once	TRBD1	CASSPDRAGYGYTF	TGCGCCAGCAGCCCTGACAGGGCAGGGTATGGCTACACCTTC
TRBJ2-2	TRBV7-8	once	.	CASSQRWNTGELFF	TGTGCCAGCTCTCAGCGTTGGAACACCGGGGAGCTGTTTTTT
TRBJ2-7	TRBV11-2	.	.	CASRMTEDDEQYF	TGTGCCAGCAGGATGACAGAGGATGACGAGCAGTACTTC
TRBJ2-1	TRBV28	.	.	CASSLNDKGNEQFF	TGTGCCAGCAGTTTGAACGACAAGGGTAATGAGCAGTTCTTC
TRBJ1-2	TRBV18	.	TRBD1	CASSPFTQGDYGYTF	TGTGCCAGCTCACCATTTACCCAGGGGGACTATGGCTACACCTTC
TRBJ2-4	TRBV6-5	.	TRBD1	CASSWTGKNIQYF	TGTGCCAGCAGTTGGACAGGGAAAAACATTCAGTACTTC
TRBJ2-1	TRBV29-1	once	.	CSVGLSTFLVGGPANEQFF	TGCAGCGTTGGGCTATCCACGTTCCTGGTAGGAGGCCCTGCCAATGAGCAGTTCTTC
TRBJ1-5	TRBV28	.	.	CASSGGVFIEPQHF	TGTGCCAGCAGTGGCGGGGTCTTCATCGAGCCCCAGCATTTT
TRBJ2-5	TRBV6-4	.	.	CASSVGGGETQYF	TGTGCCAGCAGCGTGGGTGGCGGAGAGACCCAGTACTTC
TRBJ1-5	TRBV7-9	.	.	CASSLGIGQGGRQPQHF	TGTGCCAGCAGCTTAGGAATAGGGCAGGGCGGTAGGCAGCCCCAGCATTTT